The present TCR beta chain was sequenced within a study of blood T cell repertoires in COVID-19. Study details: Samples taken during acute and convalescent COVID-19 were collected in the United States, Italy and Spain.

Sequencing was performed with immunoSEQ multiplex PCR; in TCRdb, only in-frame clones are kept and a portion is missing. The sample shows 55,000 to 80,000 clones, around 84% of them seen only once. Trimming took 0 bases from V and 7 from J; bases not matched to a gene: 14. Per the germline V gene, CDR1 is SGHRS and CDR2 is YFSETQ. This CDR3 is 18 amino acids long. The sample taken for sequencing was peripheral blood. This rearrangement joins TRBV5-1 to TRBJ2-1; 9 nucleotides agree with TRBD2. The receptor's source is a man between 65 and 85 years old with acute or convalescent COVID-19. This CDR3 reads CASSLAVLGGGALNEQFF. CDR3 bases: TGCGCCAGCAGCTTGGCCGTTCTCGGCGGGGGGGCGCTTAATGAGCAGTTCTTC.